Ten or more counts support the clone carrying this T cell receptor (beta chain). One junction end disagrees with the germline gene, perhaps due to a read error. The CDR3 consists of 15 residues. CDR1 and CDR2 from the germline V gene are SSHAT and FNYEAQ (reference sequence). Sequenced by immunoSEQ multiplex PCR; TCRdb stores in-frame clones only, minus some. The sample includes 80,000 to 100,000 clones, approximately 84% of them seen just once. This record comes from a study of blood T cell repertoires in COVID-19. This receptor was identified in a man aged 55 to 70 with acute or convalescent COVID-19. Sequencing was carried out using peripheral blood. The rearrangement uses TRBV7-7 and TRBJ2-2; the match to TRBD2 covers 7 bases. As DNA, the CDR3 is TGTGCTAGCAGCTTGAGCGGGGCCACCACCGGGGAGCTGTTTTTT. This sequence encodes CASSLSGATTGELFF.